This T cell receptor (beta chain) comes out of a study of cytomegalovirus exposure and HLA in healthy donors. The CDR3 spans 16 residues. Germline CDR1 MDHEN, CDR2 SYDVKM. V was pared by 4 bases and J by 0 bases, with 6 bases of the junction left unmatched. The PCR used 60 Vbeta and 13 Jbeta primers. Method: immunoSEQ multiplex PCR; TCRdb's copy keeps in-frame clones and lacks some. The sample holds under 60,000 clones. Notes on this clone: Its target is not known.

Study-wide findings and caveats: Analyzed later, association rates of TCRs varied across HLA loci, with DRB1 most and HLA-C fewest.

Input material: PBMCs. This clonotype was obtained from a woman aged 25 to 39 in good health and CMV-seropositive. This chain uses TRBV28 with TRBJ1-3, with TRBD1 identical over 7 bases. CDR3 sequence: CASSSSGGDSGNTIYF. The CDR3 nucleotides read TGTGCCAGCAGTTCCTCAGGGGGTGACTCTGGAAACACCATATATTTT. Filled out from reference TRBV28 and TRBJ1-3, the complete variable domain reads DVKVTQSSRYLVKRTGEKVFLECVQDMDHENMFWYRQDPGLGLRLIYFSYDVKMKEKGDIPEGYSVSREKKERFSLILESASTNQTSMYLCASSSSGGDSGNTIYFGEGSWLTVV.